Each of the 6 T cell receptor beta chains below was sequenced from the same sample in a study of CD8 T cells in ankylosing spondylitis listed by TCRdb under 2017. General findings and caveats noted by the study authors: A TCR beta motif of eight highly homologous amino acid variants appeared characteristic of blood from ankylosing spondylitis patients.

Their antigen targets remain unknown. Receptors were amplified or captured by 5' RACE. Reads for this sample came from an Illumina HiSeq 2500. Through fastp at Q25 and MiXCR, TCRdb rebuilt clones from the public reads, retaining in-frame beta chains. Duplicate CDR3 protein sequences are folded into a single record with the most common DNA and genes. Counted in this sample were 300,000 to 400,000 distinct CDR3 sequences; about a fifth of them appeared once. The leading ten clones occupy about 15% of the sample. The specimen was blood, either unsorted or a sorted T cell fraction (not recorded which). The receptors were gathered from a male donor with ankylosing spondylitis.

This clonotype appeared a few times. The gene calls are TRBV6-5 and TRBJ2-1; no definite D call. This CDR3 is 12 amino acids long. Per germline, CDR1 MNHEY and CDR2 SVGAGI. With 6 bases removed from V and 3 bases from J, the gap between germline ends came to 6 bases. The CDR3 region has the DNA TGTGCCAGCAGAAGAAGCTACAATGAGCAGTTCTTC. Its protein is CASRRSYNEQFF.

This clonotype has a handful of counts. The chain links TRBV6-2 or TRBV6-3 to TRBJ2-2; 7 nucleotides align to TRBD1. The CDR3 sequence is 16 residues long. Germline assignment: CDR1 MNHEY and CDR2 SVGEGT. Germline trimming cut 6 bases from V and 2 bases from J; bases unmatched to any gene: 9. Here the CDR3 DNA reads TGTGCCAGCAGACAAACAGGGGAACACAACACCGGGGAGCTGTTTTTT. Protein: CASRQTGEHNTGELFF.

Only a few counts were recorded for this clonotype. The gene calls are TRBV5-1 and TRBJ1-5, with D perhaps matching TRBD1 (5 bases). This CDR3 is 13 amino acids long. Germline CDR1 reads SGHRS; CDR2 reads YFSETQ. Trimming took 5 bases from V and 4 from J, leaving 10 bases between them. This CDR3 is CASSAGLNQPQHF. For the CDR3, the DNA is TGCGCCAGCAGTGCAGGGTTAAATCAGCCCCAGCATTTT.

The table lists this clonotype with many counts. J is TRBJ1-1 and V is TRBV20-1, with TRBD1 identical over 7 bases. The CDR3 is 12 amino acids. From germline, CDR1 is DFQATT and CDR2 SNEGSKA (reference sequence). The trim removed 6 bases at V and 4 bases at J, leaving 5 bases unmatched. The CDR3 nucleotides read TGCAGTGCGGACAGGTGGGGCACTGAAGCTTTCTTT. The encoded protein is CSADRWGTEAFF.

V is TRBV7-2 and J is TRBJ2-7, with D perhaps TRBD1 (5 bases). The CDR3 totals 13 residues. Per germline, CDR1 SGHTA and CDR2 FQGNSA. Trimming left V 7 bases short and J 6 bases short, with 16 bases between. The CDR3, as DNA: TGTGCCAGCACCGAATCAGGGTTTCTCGAGCAGTACTTC. Translated, it gives CASTESGFLEQYF.

The chain links TRBV28 to TRBJ2-3; perhaps TRBD2 as D (6 bases). V lost 7 bases and J lost 5, with 19 bases in between. The CDR3 loop spans 15 amino acids. The germline V gene has CDR1 MDHEN and CDR2 SYDVKM. CDR3 sequence reads: CASTPQAGRRDTQYF. The CDR3 nucleotides read TGTGCCAGCACCCCCCAGGCGGGAAGGCGAGATACGCAGTATTTT.